A selection of T cell receptor beta chains follows, all from one sample in a study of vaccination effects on CD4 cells after COVID-19. The antigens for these receptors are not known. The repertoire was sequenced with immunoSEQ multiplex PCR; TCRdb's copy has only in-frame clones and lacks some. The profile shows about 20,000 clones, nearly 75% of them singletons. The material was CD4+ T cells from PBMCs cultured with a peptide pool, obtained before COVID-19 vaccination. The source is a human donor who had a prior SARS-CoV-2 infection. CDR3s include the opening cysteine and the closing phenylalanine or tryptophan. A D gene is named only where the DNA matches it firmly. Clone sizes are given selectively: once, few, many, or a class where the clone is expanded.

v_gene	abundance	j_gene	len	d_gene	CDR3aa	CDR3nt
TRBV10-1	.	TRBJ2-4	14	.	CASSESVAKNIQYF	TGCGCCAGCAGTGAGTCAGTAGCCAAAAACATTCAGTACTTC
TRBV4-1	few	TRBJ2-7	16	TRBD2	CASSQATSGDSYEQYF	TGCGCCAGCAGCCAGGCGACTAGCGGGGACTCCTACGAGCAGTACTTC
TRBV7-3	.	TRBJ2-1	16	.	CASSLRGGGHLNEQFF	TGTGCCAGCAGCTTAAGGGGTGGGGGGCACCTCAATGAGCAGTTCTTC
TRBV6-6	.	TRBJ1-2	15	.	CASSYLSGGSYGYTF	TGTGCCAGCAGTTACCTTTCTGGGGGATCCTATGGCTACACCTTC
TRBV12-3/TRBV12-4	.	TRBJ2-7	12	.	CASSLVAREQYF	TGTGCCAGCAGTCTCGTAGCCCGCGAGCAGTACTTC
TRBV7-2	.	TRBJ2-2	15	.	CASRGVADGTGELFF	TGTGCCAGCAGGGGGGTAGCGGATGGCACCGGGGAGCTGTTTTTT
TRBV19	few	TRBJ2-2	18	TRBD2	CASSPRGKTSGRTGELFF	TGTGCCAGTAGTCCTCGGGGAAAAACTAGCGGGAGGACCGGGGAGCTGTTTTTT
TRBV11-2	.	TRBJ1-1	14	TRBD1	CASSRDRGDTEAFF	TGTGCCAGCAGCCGCGACAGGGGGGACACTGAAGCTTTCTTT
TRBV5-1	once	TRBJ1-1	15	TRBD1	CASSSTGGANTEAFF	TGCGCCAGCAGCTCGACAGGGGGCGCGAACACTGAAGCTTTCTTT
TRBV5-4	.	TRBJ2-5	16	TRBD2	CASSDSTSGGSETQYF	TGTGCCAGCAGCGATTCGACTAGCGGGGGTTCGGAGACCCAGTACTTC
TRBV11-1	.	TRBJ2-3	15	TRBD2	CASSWNSGSTDTQYF	TGTGCCAGCAGCTGGAATAGCGGGAGCACAGATACGCAGTATTTT
TRBV18	.	TRBJ2-1	12	.	CASSYYYNEQFF	TGTGCCAGCTCATACTACTACAATGAGCAGTTCTTC
TRBV5-1	once	TRBJ1-1	13	.	CASSLDMNTEAFF	TGCGCCAGCAGCTTAGACATGAACACTGAAGCTTTCTTT
TRBV3-1/TRBV3-2	.	TRBJ1-1	15	.	CASSQDSAPSTEAFF	TGTGCCAGCAGCCAAGATAGTGCACCGAGCACTGAAGCTTTCTTT
TRBV3-1/TRBV3-2	.	TRBJ2-2	18	TRBD2	CASSQIWTSGGDTGELFF	TGTGCCAGCAGCCAAATCTGGACTAGCGGGGGGGATACCGGGGAGCTGTTTTTT
TRBV19	.	TRBJ2-5	19	TRBD1	CASSITLDRAKFVQETQYF	TGTGCCAGTAGTATAACCCTCGACAGGGCGAAATTTGTTCAAGAGACCCAGTACTTC
TRBV29-1	.	TRBJ1-4	13	TRBD1	CSVQGPTNEKLFF	TGCAGCGTACAGGGGCCAACTAATGAAAAACTGTTTTTT
TRBV11-2	.	TRBJ1-2	14	.	CASSSVRGLGGYTF	TGTGCCAGCAGCTCCGTAAGGGGACTGGGAGGCTACACCTTC
TRBV7-3	.	TRBJ1-2	13	TRBD1	CASSDGTGNGYTF	TGTGCCAGCAGCGACGGGACAGGGAATGGCTACACCTTC
TRBV5-4	.	TRBJ2-1	16	.	CASSLPTGGGNNEQFF	TGTGCCAGCAGCTTACCAACAGGGGGGGGAAACAATGAGCAGTTCTTC
TRBV6-1	.	TRBJ2-7	15	.	CASSPSLAQSYEQYF	TGTGCCAGCAGTCCTAGCCTCGCCCAGTCCTACGAGCAGTACTTC
TRBV4-3	.	TRBJ2-1	15	.	CASSQVGRQYNEQFF	TGCGCCAGCAGCCAAGTCGGGCGGCAATACAATGAGCAGTTCTTC
TRBV7-9	few	TRBJ2-7	14	.	CASSLTGIGYEQYF	TGTGCCAGCAGCTTAACAGGGATCGGGTACGAGCAGTACTTC
TRBV18	.	TRBJ2-2	17	TRBD1	CASSPSITGGTTGELFF	TGTGCCAGCTCACCGTCTATTACAGGGGGAACCACCGGGGAGCTGTTTTTT
TRBV7-8	.	TRBJ2-7	15	.	CASSQLLGAGYEQYF	TGTGCCAGCAGCCAATTGCTCGGGGCGGGCTACGAGCAGTACTTC
TRBV7-8	.	TRBJ1-6	18	.	CASSFRGTWGNYNSPLHF	TGTGCCAGCAGCTTTCGGGGAACCTGGGGAAACTATAATTCACCCCTCCACTTT
TRBV5-8	.	TRBJ1-2	14	.	CASSPGRGDYGYTF	TGTGCCAGCAGCCCCGGCAGGGGCGACTATGGCTACACCTTC
TRBV19	.	TRBJ2-1	15	TRBD2	CASSITSGSPNEQFF	TGTGCCAGTAGTATTACTAGCGGGAGTCCCAATGAGCAGTTCTTC
TRBV18	few	TRBJ2-3	13	.	CASSVGATDTQYF	TGTGCCAGCTCAGTCGGTGCCACAGATACGCAGTATTTT
TRBV6-2/TRBV6-3	.	TRBJ2-2	15	.	CASSYSKVDTGELFF	TGTGCCAGCAGTTACTCGAAAGTAGATACCGGGGAGCTGTTTTTT
TRBV10-3	.	TRBJ1-1	15	.	CAISELEGTNTEAFF	TGTGCCATCAGTGAGCTCGAGGGCACGAACACTGAAGCTTTCTTT
TRBV4-1	.	TRBJ2-5	15	.	CASSPGLGVPETQYF	TGCGCCAGCAGCCCGGGACTGGGGGTCCCAGAGACCCAGTACTTC
TRBV7-2	.	TRBJ1-6	13	.	CASSLEGGSPLHF	TGTGCCAGCAGCTTAGAAGGGGGTTCACCCCTCCACTTT
TRBV12-5	.	TRBJ2-5	17	TRBD1	CASGLVIGTGAGETQYF	TGTGCTAGTGGTTTGGTAATAGGGACAGGGGCCGGGGAGACCCAGTACTTC
TRBV15	.	TRBJ1-1	15	TRBD1	CATSTQTGVNTEAFF	TGTGCCACCAGCACTCAGACAGGGGTGAACACTGAAGCTTTCTTT
TRBV19	.	TRBJ2-7	15	TRBD1	CASSIVTGGAYEQYF	TGTGCCAGTAGTATAGTAACAGGGGGCGCCTACGAGCAGTACTTC
TRBV6-2/TRBV6-3	.	TRBJ1-1	13	.	CASSYSTNTEAFF	TGTGCCAGCAGTTACTCGACCAACACTGAAGCTTTCTTT
TRBV7-8	.	TRBJ2-3	16	TRBD1	CASSLAATGNTNTQYF	TGTGCCAGCAGCTTAGCAGCGACAGGGAATACTAATACGCAGTATTTT
TRBV7-3	.	TRBJ2-1	14	.	CASSLNAGYNEQFF	TGTGCCAGCAGCTTAAATGCGGGATACAATGAGCAGTTCTTC
TRBV3-1/TRBV3-2	.	TRBJ1-1	15	.	CASSSGWGGLSEAFF	TGTGCCAGCAGCAGTGGCTGGGGTGGGTTGTCTGAAGCTTTCTTT
TRBV7-2	.	TRBJ2-3	14	TRBD2	CASSSRLAGLTQYF	TGTGCCAGCAGCTCTAGACTAGCGGGGCTTACGCAGTATTTT
TRBV2	.	TRBJ2-2	13	TRBD2	CAGRTRRNGELFF	TGTGCCGGCCGGACTAGGCGGAACGGGGAGCTGTTTTTT
TRBV6-5	few	TRBJ1-1	13	.	CASRVAGGFEAFF	TGTGCCAGCAGGGTCGCAGGTGGTTTTGAAGCTTTCTTT
TRBV5-4	.	TRBJ1-2	12	.	CASRWGNYGYTF	TGTGCCAGCCGGTGGGGCAACTATGGCTACACCTTC
TRBV7-3	.	TRBJ2-3	14	TRBD1	CASSQTGTTDTQYF	TGTGCCAGCAGTCAGACAGGGACCACAGATACGCAGTATTTT
TRBV2	.	TRBJ2-1	16	.	CASSDRTGRGRHEQFF	TGTGCCAGCAGTGATAGGACAGGGAGGGGTCGGCATGAGCAGTTCTTC
TRBV9	.	TRBJ2-3	15	.	CASSPRGRRTDTQYF	TGTGCCAGCAGTCCCCGGGGTAGGCGCACAGATACGCAGTATTTT
TRBV7-8	.	TRBJ1-6	15	.	CASSLVQAHNSPLHF	TGTGCCAGCAGCTTAGTACAGGCGCATAATTCACCCCTCCACTTT
TRBV6-2/TRBV6-3	few	TRBJ2-7	11	.	CASSRIYEQYF	TGTGCCAGCAGTCGGATCTACGAGCAGTACTTC
TRBV19	.	TRBJ1-2	14	TRBD1	CASSPRGPENGYTF	TGTGCCAGTAGTCCAAGGGGGCCGGAAAATGGCTACACCTTC